Listed below are T cell receptor beta chains from one sample, sequenced in a study of neurological immune-mediated disorders. TCRdb analysed the 5' RACE reads with MiXCR anew, one entry per CDR3 protein. The sample lists fewer than 40,000 distinct CDR3 sequences, around 13% occurring once. Sequenced input: PBMCs. Source of these receptors: a woman between 40 and 55 years old in good health. Both conserved end residues are part of each CDR3. A D gene is named only where the DNA matches it firmly. Clone size is shown for a subset of rows, as once, few, many or a class of expanded clone.

TRBJ2-1,TRBV9,.,many,TGTGCCAGCAGCGCGGGGGACCTTCAGGATGAGCAGTTCTTC,CASSAGDLQDEQFF
TRBJ2-6,TRBV27,TRBD1,many,TGTGCCAGCAGTCCACGGACAGGGACCTACTCTGGGGCCAACGTCCTGACTTTC,CASSPRTGTYSGANVLTF
TRBJ2-1,TRBV24-1,.,many,TGTGCCACCAGTGATTTCCGGGGGTCCCCCGACAATGAGCAGTTCTTC,CATSDFRGSPDNEQFF
TRBJ2-7,TRBV3-1,.,many,TGTGCCAGCAGCCAAGCGGTCGTCTCCTACGAGCAGTACTTC,CASSQAVVSYEQYF
TRBJ1-1,TRBV4-1,TRBD1,many,TGCGCCAGCAGCTACGGACAGGGGGCCAACACTGAAGCTTTCTTT,CASSYGQGANTEAFF
TRBJ2-3,TRBV14,.,many,TGTGCCAGCAGTCAGATTACGGGTCTCAGCACAGATACGCAGTATTTT,CASSQITGLSTDTQYF
TRBJ2-6,TRBV9,.,.,TGTGCCAGCAGCGTAGGTCTTCGCTCTGGGGCCAACGTCCTGACTTTC,CASSVGLRSGANVLTF
TRBJ1-2,TRBV20-1,.,many,TGCAGTGCTAGATCTGTCGGGAATTATGATGGCTACACCTTC,CSARSVGNYDGYTF
TRBJ2-3,TRBV14,TRBD2,many,TGTGCCAGCAGCCTAACTAGCGGATTATGGGATACGCAGTATTTT,CASSLTSGLWDTQYF
TRBJ2-7,TRBV20-1,TRBD1,.,TGCAGTGCTAGAGACCACGGGACAGGTTCCTACGAGCAGTACTTC,CSARDHGTGSYEQYF
TRBJ1-5,TRBV7-2,.,many,TGTGCCAGCAGCTTAGGGGGCTGGGGCAATCAGCCCCAGCATTTT,CASSLGGWGNQPQHF
TRBJ2-7,TRBV3-1,TRBD1,many,TGTGCCAGCAGTTCTACCGGGACAGGGCCCTCCGAGCAGTACTTC,CASSSTGTGPSEQYF
TRBJ1-1,TRBV4-3,.,many,TGCGCCAGCAGCCAGGGGCGGGACGACACTGAAGCTTTCTTT,CASSQGRDDTEAFF
TRBJ1-1,TRBV7-2,.,many,TGTGCCAGCAGCCTCTTGGGGATGAACACTGAAGCTTTCTTT,CASSLLGMNTEAFF
TRBJ2-3,TRBV5-1,TRBD2,many,TGCGCCAGCAGCTGGGGCACTAGCGCAGATAGCACAGATACGCAGTATTTT,CASSWGTSADSTDTQYF
TRBJ1-3,TRBV4-2,.,many,TGTGCCAGCAGCCAAGATTACGGGACGGCATACTCTGGAAACACCATATATTTT,CASSQDYGTAYSGNTIYF
TRBJ1-2,TRBV5-1,TRBD1,many,TGCGCCAGCAGCTTTAATAACAGGGGGCTCGATGGCTACACCTTC,CASSFNNRGLDGYTF
TRBJ2-7,TRBV20-1,TRBD2,once,TGCAGTGCTAGAGATGCGGGGGACTACGAGCAGTACTTC,CSARDAGDYEQYF
TRBJ1-4,TRBV2,.,.,TGTGCCAGCAATCCCCCCATGCATGAAAAACTGTTTTTT,CASNPPMHEKLFF
TRBJ2-4,TRBV3-1,TRBD2,.,TGTGCCAGCAGCCAACCGGGACTAGCGGACTCTAAAAACATTCAGTACTTC,CASSQPGLADSKNIQYF
TRBJ2-1,TRBV21-1,.,many,TGTGCCAGCAGCAAAGGGCCGGGATTTCTTGCCAATGAGCAGTTCTTC,CASSKGPGFLANEQFF
TRBJ1-2,TRBV6-1,.,.,TGTGCCAGCAGTGAAGATGCGCCTACAGGGTTACGGGGCTACACCTTC,CASSEDAPTGLRGYTF
TRBJ2-3,TRBV24-1,.,many,TGTGCCACCAGTGATTCGCAATCTTGGACCTGGGGAGATACGCAGTATTTT,CATSDSQSWTWGDTQYF
TRBJ2-7,TRBV6-5,.,.,TGTGCCAGCAGTTACGTATCGTCCCACGAGCAGTACTTC,CASSYVSSHEQYF
TRBJ1-1,TRBV10-3,.,many,TGTGCCATCAGTGCGAAGGGCCCGGACACTGAAGCTTTCTTT,CAISAKGPDTEAFF
TRBJ1-1,TRBV10-3,.,many,TGTGCCATCGGGGACCATCTGAGAACTGAAGCTTTCTTT,CAIGDHLRTEAFF
TRBJ2-2,TRBV9,TRBD1,many,TGTGCCAGCACTCGACAGGGCGATACCGGGGAGCTGTTTTTT,CASTRQGDTGELFF
TRBJ1-1,TRBV27,.,many,TGTGCCAGCAGCATCATTGGGACTGCGAACACTGAAGCTTTCTTT,CASSIIGTANTEAFF
TRBJ2-1,TRBV6-5,TRBD1,many,TGTGCCACCTTAGGGACAGGGCAATCCTACAATGAGCAGTTCTTC,CATLGTGQSYNEQFF
TRBJ1-5,TRBV6-1,.,few,TGTGCCAGCAAACCCATCCAGGCGCCCGGCAATCAGCCCCAGCATTTT,CASKPIQAPGNQPQHF
TRBJ1-1,TRBV6-5,.,many,TGTGCCAGCAGTTACTCGGGGCAGTACACTGAAGCTTTCTTT,CASSYSGQYTEAFF
TRBJ2-3,TRBV5-6,.,few,TGTGCCAGCAGCCAAGAAAGGGGCACAGATACGCAGTATTTT,CASSQERGTDTQYF
TRBJ2-1,TRBV5-5,.,medium-sized,TGTGCCAGCAGCCCCCTAGCTACCTTGAGCTCCTACAATGAGCAGTTCTTC,CASSPLATLSSYNEQFF
TRBJ1-2,TRBV7-2,TRBD1,many,TGTGCCAGCAGCTTCTCGGGACAGCCTGGAGGCTACACCTTC,CASSFSGQPGGYTF
TRBJ2-5,TRBV15,.,many,TGTGCCACCAGTGTGAACCGGGGCTACCAAGAGACCCAGTACTTC,CATSVNRGYQETQYF
TRBJ2-7,TRBV6-2/TRBV6-3,.,.,TGTGCCAGCAGTTACTCGAGGCTTATCGAGCAGTACTTC,CASSYSRLIEQYF
TRBJ2-7,TRBV7-8,.,many,TGTGCCAGCAGCTTAAACAGGGAATTATACGAGCAGTACTTC,CASSLNRELYEQYF
TRBJ2-7,TRBV5-1,TRBD1,many,TGCGCCAGCAGCTCGACCGGGACAGGAGCCTACGAGCAGTACTTC,CASSSTGTGAYEQYF
TRBJ2-1,TRBV18,TRBD1,.,TGTGCCAGCTCAGCGACAGGGTATGAGCAGTTCTTC,CASSATGYEQFF
TRBJ2-1,TRBV7-3,TRBD2,many,TGTGCCAGCAGCTTAACTAGCGGGGGGGGTAATGAGCAGTTCTTC,CASSLTSGGGNEQFF
TRBJ2-7,TRBV7-8,.,many,TGTGCCAACAGCTTAGTCTGGAGCTCCTACGAGCAGTACTTC,CANSLVWSSYEQYF
TRBJ2-7,TRBV6-2/TRBV6-3,.,many,TGTGCCAGCAGTCCCGGGAACTACGAGCAGTACTTC,CASSPGNYEQYF
TRBJ2-7,TRBV5-5,.,many,TGTGCCAGCAGCCCCGGGGTTCTCTACGAGCAGTACTTC,CASSPGVLYEQYF
TRBJ2-1,TRBV18,.,many,TGTGCCAGCTCACCACGGCCTAGCGACTACAATGAGCAGTTCTTC,CASSPRPSDYNEQFF
TRBJ1-1,TRBV10-3,TRBD1,few,TGTGCCATCAGTGAGTCGACTGCGGGACAGAGGGTGAACACTGAAGCTTTCTTT,CAISESTAGQRVNTEAFF
TRBJ1-2,TRBV12-3/TRBV12-4,.,many,TGTGCCAGCAGTTTTCCAGGCAACTATGGCTACACCTTC,CASSFPGNYGYTF
TRBJ2-5,TRBV3-1,TRBD2,many,TGTGCCAGCAGCCATGGGAGCGGGGGTAAGCGAGAGACCCAGTACTTC,CASSHGSGGKRETQYF
TRBJ2-7,TRBV12-3/TRBV12-4,.,many,TGTGCCAGCACCCGGGACGCACTCTCCTACGAGCAGTACTTC,CASTRDALSYEQYF
TRBJ2-2,TRBV5-1,.,medium-sized,TGCGCCAGCAGCTCTCCCACAGACGGAGACACCGGGGAGCTGTTTTTT,CASSSPTDGDTGELFF